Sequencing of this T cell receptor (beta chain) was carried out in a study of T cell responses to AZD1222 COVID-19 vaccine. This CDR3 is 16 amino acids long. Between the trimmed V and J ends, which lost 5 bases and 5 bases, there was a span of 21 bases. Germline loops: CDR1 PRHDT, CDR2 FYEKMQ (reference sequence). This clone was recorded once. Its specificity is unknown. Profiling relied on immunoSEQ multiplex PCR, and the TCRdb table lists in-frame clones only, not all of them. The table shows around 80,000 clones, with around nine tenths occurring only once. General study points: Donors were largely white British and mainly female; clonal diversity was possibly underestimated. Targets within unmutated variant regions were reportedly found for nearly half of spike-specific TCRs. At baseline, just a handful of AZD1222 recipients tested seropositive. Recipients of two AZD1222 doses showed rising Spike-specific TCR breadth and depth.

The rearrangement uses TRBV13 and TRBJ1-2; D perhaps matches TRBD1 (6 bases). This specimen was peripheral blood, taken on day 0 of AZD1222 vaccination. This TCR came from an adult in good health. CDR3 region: CASSLLSGGGGYGYTF. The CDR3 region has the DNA TGTGCCAGCAGCCTCCTGTCCGGTGGGGGCGGGTATGGCTACACCTTC.